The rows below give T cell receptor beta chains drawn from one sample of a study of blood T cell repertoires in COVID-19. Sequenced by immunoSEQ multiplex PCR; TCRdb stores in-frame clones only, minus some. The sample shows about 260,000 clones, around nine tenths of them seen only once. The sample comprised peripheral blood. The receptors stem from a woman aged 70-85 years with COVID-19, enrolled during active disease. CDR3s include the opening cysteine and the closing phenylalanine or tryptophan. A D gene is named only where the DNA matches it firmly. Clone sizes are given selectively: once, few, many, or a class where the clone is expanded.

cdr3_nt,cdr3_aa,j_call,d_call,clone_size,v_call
TGTGCCAGCAGCTTAGCGGGCAGGGCAAACACCGGGGAGCTGTTTTTT,CASSLAGRANTGELFF,TRBJ2-2,NA,NA,TRBV11-2
TGTGCCAGCTCACCAATGACAGGGGGGCAGCACGAGCAGTACTTC,CASSPMTGGQHEQYF,TRBJ2-7,TRBD1,NA,TRBV18
TGTGCCTGGCAGGGTGCGGGGGGGAATCAGCCCCAGCATTTT,CAWQGAGGNQPQHF,TRBJ1-5,NA,once,TRBV30
TGTGCCAGCAGCTTAGTTGGGACAAGAAAAGAGACCCAGTACTTC,CASSLVGTRKETQYF,TRBJ2-5,NA,NA,TRBV7-2
TGTGCCAGCAGCATACAGGGGACGGACTATGGCTACACCTTC,CASSIQGTDYGYTF,TRBJ1-2,TRBD1,NA,TRBV28
TGTGCCAGCAGCGGACTAGCGGGAAGAAATACGCAGTATTTT,CASSGLAGRNTQYF,TRBJ2-3,TRBD2,NA,TRBV27
TGTGCCAGCAGCGACCAGCAAAGCAGGGGCTATGGCTACACCTTC,CASSDQQSRGYGYTF,TRBJ1-2,NA,NA,TRBV14
TGTGCCAGCGGCCGACAGGGGATCTCCTACGAGCAGTACTTC,CASGRQGISYEQYF,TRBJ2-7,TRBD1,NA,TRBV7-9
TGTGCCAGCAGTTTAGGTCAGAACAATCAGCCCCAGCATTTT,CASSLGQNNQPQHF,TRBJ1-5,NA,NA,TRBV28
TGTGCCAGCAGTTTAGGCAGGGGGTGGGATGAGCAGTTCTTC,CASSLGRGWDEQFF,TRBJ2-1,TRBD1,NA,TRBV27
TGCAGCGTTGAACCGGGACAGGGCGGAGAAAAACTGTTTTTT,CSVEPGQGGEKLFF,TRBJ1-4,TRBD1,NA,TRBV29-1
TGTGCCAGCAGCTCGGGACACCAAACTAACTATGGCTACACCTTC,CASSSGHQTNYGYTF,TRBJ1-2,NA,NA,TRBV7-2
TGTGCCAGCAGTGAGGTTCCACCAGTTCTTCGGTACTTC,CASSEVPPVLRYF,TRBJ2-7,NA,NA,TRBV2
TGCGCCAGCAGCCCGGGACTAGCGGTCCCCGGCACAGATACGCAGTATTTT,CASSPGLAVPGTDTQYF,TRBJ2-3,TRBD2,NA,TRBV5-1
TGTGCCAGCAGCCAAGGCAGACACGAAGTAAGAAACACCATATATTTT,CASSQGRHEVRNTIYF,TRBJ1-3,NA,NA,TRBV2
TGTGCCAGCAGCCCAACCCAGGGGGTGCAGTACTTC,CASSPTQGVQYF,TRBJ2-7,TRBD1,NA,TRBV27
TGTGCCAGCTCAAGAGGACAGGGGGCGATGGATACGCAGTATTTT,CASSRGQGAMDTQYF,TRBJ2-3,TRBD1,NA,TRBV18
TGTGCCAGCAGTGAAGAACAGGGGGTTGGAGAGACCCAGTACTTC,CASSEEQGVGETQYF,TRBJ2-5,TRBD1,NA,TRBV2
TGTGCCAGCAGCTTATTGAGTACTGAAGCTTTCTTT,CASSLLSTEAFF,TRBJ1-1,NA,NA,TRBV11-2
TGTGCCAGTAGTATGGGGGGGGCCGGGAACACTGAAGCTTTCTTT,CASSMGGAGNTEAFF,TRBJ1-1,NA,once,TRBV19
TGTGCCAGCAGCGAAAGCGGGTGGGCTAGCGCTACCGGGGAGCTGTTTTTT,CASSESGWASATGELFF,TRBJ2-2,NA,NA,TRBV7-3
TGTGCCTGGAGTGTCAGCGGGAGGGCCGGGGAGACCCAGTACTTC,CAWSVSGRAGETQYF,TRBJ2-5,TRBD2,NA,TRBV30
TGTGCCAGCAGTCTTACCGGGACTAGCGGCTACGAGCAGTACTTC,CASSLTGTSGYEQYF,TRBJ2-7,TRBD2,NA,TRBV6-5
TGCAGTGCTAGTCCTCCCACGGGATGGAGCAATCAGCCCCAGCATTTT,CSASPPTGWSNQPQHF,TRBJ1-5,NA,NA,TRBV20-1
TGTGCCAGCAGACAAGGGGCCTCGAACTATGGCTACACCTTC,CASRQGASNYGYTF,TRBJ1-2,NA,once,TRBV7-2
TGTGCCTGGAGGGGGGGACAGGGGGCATGGAAACTGTTTTTT,CAWRGGQGAWKLFF,TRBJ1-4,TRBD1,NA,TRBV30
TGTGCCAGCAGCTACTCCGACAGGCGAAAAATTATCTATGGCTACACCTTC,CASSYSDRRKIIYGYTF,TRBJ1-2,NA,NA,TRBV28
TGTGCCAGCAGCTCGGGGACTAGCGTCTCAGAGCAGTACTTC,CASSSGTSVSEQYF,TRBJ2-7,TRBD2,NA,TRBV6-5
TGTGCCAGCAGCTACCGGGATTTGGTAAACACCATATATTTT,CASSYRDLVNTIYF,TRBJ1-3,NA,NA,TRBV3-1/TRBV3-2
TGTGCCACCAGCAACCGGGACAGGGCAGAAAAACTGTTTTTT,CATSNRDRAEKLFF,TRBJ1-4,TRBD1,NA,TRBV15
TGTGCCAGCAGCGTCGCGGGAGGGCCCCGTGAGCAGTTCTTC,CASSVAGGPREQFF,TRBJ2-1,TRBD2,NA,TRBV14
TGTGCCAGCAGCTTGGCGTTTAACACTGAAGCTTTCTTT,CASSLAFNTEAFF,TRBJ1-1,NA,few,TRBV5-4
TGTGCCAGCAGTCCAGCGGGATACACAGATACGCAGTATTTT,CASSPAGYTDTQYF,TRBJ2-3,TRBD2,NA,TRBV6-5
TGTGCCAGCAGTCTGGGAGGGAGAGGTTGGGGTGAGCAGTTCTTC,CASSLGGRGWGEQFF,TRBJ2-1,TRBD2,once,TRBV2
TGTGCCAGCAGTTACAGCTCAGGTTCTGGGGCCAACGTCCTGACTTTC,CASSYSSGSGANVLTF,TRBJ2-6,NA,NA,TRBV6-5
TGTGCCAGCAGCCAATCCTACGAGCAGTACTTC,CASSQSYEQYF,TRBJ2-7,NA,once,TRBV12-3/TRBV12-4
TGTGCCAGCAGCTTGTGGCAGTACAATGAGCAGTTCTTC,CASSLWQYNEQFF,TRBJ2-1,NA,NA,TRBV5-4
TGCAGCGTCGACCTCGCAGGGCGTTCGGAGACCCAGTACTTC,CSVDLAGRSETQYF,TRBJ2-5,NA,NA,TRBV29-1
TGTGCCAGTAGTATAAGTCGTCGCAGGGCAAGCAATCAGCCCCAGCATTTT,CASSISRRRASNQPQHF,TRBJ1-5,NA,NA,TRBV19
TGTGCCAGCAGTGAATTGTATGGAGGGTATGGCTACACCTTC,CASSELYGGYGYTF,TRBJ1-2,NA,NA,TRBV2
TGTGCCAGCAGCTTGGACAAGTACTACAATGAGCAGTTCTTC,CASSLDKYYNEQFF,TRBJ2-1,NA,NA,TRBV7-9
TGTGCCAGCAGTATTCTGGGACTAGCGGGAGTCGAGCAGTTCTTC,CASSILGLAGVEQFF,TRBJ2-1,TRBD2,NA,TRBV7-9
TGTGCCAGCAGTTACCCCGGTGGACAGGGGGCCGATCAGCCCCAGCATTTT,CASSYPGGQGADQPQHF,TRBJ1-5,TRBD1,NA,TRBV28
TGTGCCTGGATCTCGACAGCTGGAAACACCATATATTTT,CAWISTAGNTIYF,TRBJ1-3,NA,once,TRBV30
TGTGCCTGGAGTCAGGGGGCCCGGACTGAAGCTTTCTTT,CAWSQGARTEAFF,TRBJ1-1,TRBD1,NA,TRBV30
TGCGCCAGCAGCCCGGACAGGGCGGTAGACACCATATATTTT,CASSPDRAVDTIYF,TRBJ1-3,TRBD1,few,TRBV5-1
TGCAGCGTTGATTTCCGGGACAGGGATCCCCCCTTCTATGGCTACACCTTC,CSVDFRDRDPPFYGYTF,TRBJ1-2,TRBD1,NA,TRBV29-1
TGTGCCAGCAGCCAAGCAGGGGGCGCGAACACCGGGGAGCTGTTTTTT,CASSQAGGANTGELFF,TRBJ2-2,TRBD1,NA,TRBV3-1/TRBV3-2
TGCGCCAGCAGTCCTGGACTAGCGGGATTATCGACAGATACGCAGTATTTT,CASSPGLAGLSTDTQYF,TRBJ2-3,TRBD2,NA,TRBV10-1
TGTGCCAGCAGCGTAGTCCAGGGGAAATCCGGGGAGCTGTTTTTT,CASSVVQGKSGELFF,TRBJ2-2,NA,NA,TRBV9
TGCGCCAGCAGCTGGAACACAGGGGGAGGTGAAAAACTGTTTTTT,CASSWNTGGGEKLFF,TRBJ1-4,TRBD1,few,TRBV5-1
TGTGCCAGCAGGATATATACAGACACTGAAGCTTTCTTT,CASRIYTDTEAFF,TRBJ1-1,NA,NA,TRBV6-5
TGTGCCAGCAGCCCCCTACGTCGATCTATGTATACCGGGGAGCTGTTTTTT,CASSPLRRSMYTGELFF,TRBJ2-2,NA,NA,TRBV7-2
TGTGCCAGCAGTTACGGACAGGGGGCCTACGAGCAGTACTTC,CASSYGQGAYEQYF,TRBJ2-7,TRBD1,few,TRBV6-5
TGTGCCAGCAGCCCACAGGGGGCGCGCACTGAAGCTTTCTTT,CASSPQGARTEAFF,TRBJ1-1,TRBD1,NA,TRBV2